This is a list of T cell receptor beta chains from one sample in a study of blood T cell repertoires in COVID-19. TCRdb keeps only in-frame clones here, not all; method: immunoSEQ multiplex PCR. The sample has about 200,000 clones, more than 70% seen once. Sequenced input: peripheral blood. These receptors originate from a man aged 50 to 59 with COVID-19, enrolled during active disease. Each CDR3 is given with its conserved first and last residue. D genes are given only for firm matches. Size values are once, few and many counts, or a class for expanded clones, and some rows have none.

D,size,J,V,DNA,CDR3
-,-,TRBJ2-4,TRBV29-1,TGCAGCGTCGGGGTTGCCAAAAACATTCAGTACTTC,CSVGVAKNIQYF
TRBD2,once,TRBJ2-3,TRBV7-2,TGTGCCAGCAGCTTAGTTGGTAGCGGGGGACCCACAGATACGCAGTATTTT,CASSLVGSGGPTDTQYF
-,-,TRBJ2-5,TRBV3-1/TRBV3-2,TGTGCCAGCAGCCCCCGGCGGGGATGGGAAGAGACCCAGTACTTC,CASSPRRGWEETQYF
-,-,TRBJ2-1,TRBV11-3,TGTGCCAGCAGCCCCCGGAGTTACAATGAGCAGTTCTTC,CASSPRSYNEQFF
TRBD1,-,TRBJ2-5,TRBV27,TGTGCCAGCAGTCCAAGACAGGGTGAGACCCAGTACTTC,CASSPRQGETQYF
-,-,TRBJ2-2,TRBV11-1,TGTGCCAGCAGCTTAGGAGTAGTAACCGGGGAGCTGTTTTTT,CASSLGVVTGELFF
TRBD2,once,TRBJ2-1,TRBV7-2,TGTGCCAGCAGCCTCAGCGGGGGCACCTACAATGAGCAGTTCTTC,CASSLSGGTYNEQFF
TRBD2,-,TRBJ2-1,TRBV3-1/TRBV3-2,TGTGCCAGCAGCCAAGTGGTTAGCGGGAGTGGCAATGAGCAGTTCTTC,CASSQVVSGSGNEQFF
-,-,TRBJ1-6,TRBV3-1/TRBV3-2,TGTGCCAGCAGCCAAGATCCAGCACCCCTCCACTTT,CASSQDPAPLHF
-,-,TRBJ1-6,TRBV4-2,TGTGCCAGCAGCCAAGCGACCGACTCCAATTCACCCCTCCACTTT,CASSQATDSNSPLHF
TRBD1,-,TRBJ1-1,TRBV4-2,TGTGCCAGCAGCCAACCAGGACAGGGCGAGACTGAAGCTTTCTTT,CASSQPGQGETEAFF
TRBD1,-,TRBJ2-7,TRBV7-6,TGTGCCAGCAGCTTAGCTCATTCTGGGACAGGCATCTACGAGCAGTACTTC,CASSLAHSGTGIYEQYF
-,-,TRBJ2-1,TRBV4-1,TGCGCCAGCAGCCAAGAACCTTCAAGAGGGCCAAATGAGCAGTTCTTC,CASSQEPSRGPNEQFF
-,-,TRBJ1-3,TRBV5-1,TGCGCCAGCAGCTTTACTGGGGGCAGTGGAAACACCATATATTTT,CASSFTGGSGNTIYF
-,-,TRBJ1-1,TRBV5-1,TGCGCCAGCAGCTCTACACCGGGGAACACTGAAGCTTTCTTT,CASSSTPGNTEAFF
TRBD1,-,TRBJ1-5,TRBV19,TGTGCCAGTAGTAACTCAATTGGGACAGGAAACAATCAGCCCCAGCATTTT,CASSNSIGTGNNQPQHF
-,few,TRBJ2-3,TRBV5-1,TGCGCCAGCAGCTTAAACGCCGGCGGGAGCACAGATACGCAGTATTTT,CASSLNAGGSTDTQYF
-,-,TRBJ1-3,TRBV9,TGTGCCAGCAGCACCGTGGGGGGAAATTCTGGAAACACCATATATTTT,CASSTVGGNSGNTIYF
-,once,TRBJ2-7,TRBV23-1,TGCGCCAGCAGTCAACTCGGGGGTTCAATTTACGAGCAGTACTTC,CASSQLGGSIYEQYF
-,-,TRBJ1-5,TRBV4-1,TGCGCCAGCAGCCATGGGGTAGGGGGCAATCAGCCCCAGCATTTT,CASSHGVGGNQPQHF
-,-,TRBJ1-6,TRBV19,TGTGCCAGTAGTCCGGGTTACTCCTATAATTCACCCCTCCACTTT,CASSPGYSYNSPLHF
-,-,TRBJ2-6,TRBV30,TGTGCCTGGAGCGGAGACTCTGGGGCCAACGTCCTGACTTTC,CAWSGDSGANVLTF
-,-,TRBJ1-4,TRBV27,TGTGCCAGCAGTCTGGAGGGTTGGAGTGAAAAACTGTTTTTT,CASSLEGWSEKLFF
TRBD1,-,TRBJ1-6,TRBV4-1,TGCGCCAGCAGCGCCCTGTTGGGACAGGGGTATAATTCACCCCTCCACTTT,CASSALLGQGYNSPLHF
-,-,TRBJ1-4,TRBV5-6,TGTGCCAGCAGCGTACAGGCGGAAAAACTGTTTTTT,CASSVQAEKLFF
-,-,TRBJ2-5,TRBV19,TGTGCCAGTAGTTCGGACAGTACCAAGACCCAGTACTTC,CASSSDSTKTQYF
-,-,TRBJ2-7,TRBV27,TGTGCCAGCAGTGCTCGAGGGGGCTACGAGCAGTACTTC,CASSARGGYEQYF
TRBD1,-,TRBJ2-7,TRBV12-3/TRBV12-4,TGTGCCAGCAGTACAGGGGCCTACGAGCAGTACTTC,CASSTGAYEQYF
TRBD1,-,TRBJ2-7,TRBV7-2,TGTGCCAGCAGCCGGACAGGGTACGAGCAGTACTTC,CASSRTGYEQYF
TRBD2,-,TRBJ2-1,TRBV7-2,TGTGCCAGCAGCTCCCAGGGCGGGGGGTACAATGAGCAGTTCTTC,CASSSQGGGYNEQFF
TRBD1,-,TRBJ2-7,TRBV7-6,TGTGCCAGCAGCTTACTTGTTGGACAGGGCTACGAGCAGTACTTC,CASSLLVGQGYEQYF
-,-,TRBJ2-3,TRBV5-1,TGCGCCAGCAGCTTGGTGGCAGGTGATGATACGCAGTATTTT,CASSLVAGDDTQYF
TRBD1,-,TRBJ2-2,TRBV19,TGTGCCAGTATTAGGCGACAGGGGGCGGGCACCGGGGAGCTGTTTTTT,CASIRRQGAGTGELFF
TRBD2,-,TRBJ2-1,TRBV5-1,TGCGCCAGCAGGTATGAAGGACTAGCGGGGGGATCTACCAACAATGAGCAGTTCTTC,CASRYEGLAGGSTNNEQFF
-,-,TRBJ1-6,TRBV6-4,TGTGCCAGCGCCGGACACGAGAGCTCCTATAATTCACCCCTCCACTTT,CASAGHESSYNSPLHF
-,-,TRBJ1-1,TRBV28,TGTGCCAGCAGTTTCCCAGGGATAATCAACACTGAAGCTTTCTTT,CASSFPGIINTEAFF
TRBD2,-,TRBJ2-5,TRBV7-2,TGTGCCAGCAGTCGGGTAGCGGGGGATATCCAAGAGACCCAGTACTTC,CASSRVAGDIQETQYF
-,once,TRBJ1-1,TRBV2,TGTGCCAGCAGCCCTCGCCAGTTGAACACTGAAGCTTTCTTT,CASSPRQLNTEAFF
TRBD1,-,TRBJ1-4,TRBV7-9,TGTGCCAGCAGGGGCAGGGGGAATGAAAAACTGTTTTTT,CASRGRGNEKLFF
TRBD2,-,TRBJ2-5,TRBV9,TGTGCCAGCAGCGTTAGCCCTAGCGGGTTAGAGACCCAGTACTTC,CASSVSPSGLETQYF
TRBD1,once,TRBJ1-5,TRBV9,TGTGCCAGCAGCGCTACGGGACAGGATCATCAGCCCCAGCATTTT,CASSATGQDHQPQHF
TRBD1,-,TRBJ1-2,TRBV30,TGTGCCTGGAGTGCAACCACAGGGGGAGGCTACACCTTC,CAWSATTGGGYTF
-,many,TRBJ1-2,TRBV4-2,TGTGCCAGCAGCCTAAGATTAAATCCCGGGACACCTAACTATGGCTACACCTTC,CASSLRLNPGTPNYGYTF
TRBD2,-,TRBJ2-7,TRBV4-2,TGTGCCAGCAGCCCAGGAGCGGGGTTGTACGAGCAGTACTTC,CASSPGAGLYEQYF
TRBD2,-,TRBJ2-2,TRBV30,TGTGCCTGGAGTGGGGTAGCGGGGTTGGCCGGGGAGCTGTTTTTT,CAWSGVAGLAGELFF
-,-,TRBJ2-2,TRBV7-9,TGTGCCAGCAGCTTAGTTCTAGGCATAAACACCGGGGAGCTGTTTTTT,CASSLVLGINTGELFF
-,-,TRBJ1-3,TRBV30,TGTGCCTGGAACCAACAGACCTCTGGAAACACCATATATTTT,CAWNQQTSGNTIYF
-,-,TRBJ1-2,TRBV15,TGTGCCACCAGCGGGGGGAATAACTATGGCTACACCTTC,CATSGGNNYGYTF
TRBD2,once,TRBJ2-1,TRBV29-1,TGCAGCGTTGGATTCTCAGCGGGGGGGCTTAATGAGCAGTTCTTC,CSVGFSAGGLNEQFF
TRBD1,-,TRBJ1-5,TRBV7-6,TGTGCCAGCAGTCAAGGTCCGGCAGGGGGGAGTCAGCCCCAGCATTTT,CASSQGPAGGSQPQHF
-,-,TRBJ2-7,TRBV4-1,TGCGCCAGCAGCCAAGACGTGCGGTCTAGCGACTACGAGCAGTACTTC,CASSQDVRSSDYEQYF
-,-,TRBJ2-7,TRBV2,TGTGCCAGCAGTTTAGCGGAGATCTACGAGCAGTACTTC,CASSLAEIYEQYF
TRBD2,-,TRBJ2-3,TRBV5-1,TGCGCCAGCAGCGTGGGACTAGCCCCCACAGATACGCAGTATTTT,CASSVGLAPTDTQYF
TRBD1,-,TRBJ2-5,TRBV2,TGTGCCAGCAGCCCCAGGGGGTCAGGAGAGACCCAGTACTTC,CASSPRGSGETQYF